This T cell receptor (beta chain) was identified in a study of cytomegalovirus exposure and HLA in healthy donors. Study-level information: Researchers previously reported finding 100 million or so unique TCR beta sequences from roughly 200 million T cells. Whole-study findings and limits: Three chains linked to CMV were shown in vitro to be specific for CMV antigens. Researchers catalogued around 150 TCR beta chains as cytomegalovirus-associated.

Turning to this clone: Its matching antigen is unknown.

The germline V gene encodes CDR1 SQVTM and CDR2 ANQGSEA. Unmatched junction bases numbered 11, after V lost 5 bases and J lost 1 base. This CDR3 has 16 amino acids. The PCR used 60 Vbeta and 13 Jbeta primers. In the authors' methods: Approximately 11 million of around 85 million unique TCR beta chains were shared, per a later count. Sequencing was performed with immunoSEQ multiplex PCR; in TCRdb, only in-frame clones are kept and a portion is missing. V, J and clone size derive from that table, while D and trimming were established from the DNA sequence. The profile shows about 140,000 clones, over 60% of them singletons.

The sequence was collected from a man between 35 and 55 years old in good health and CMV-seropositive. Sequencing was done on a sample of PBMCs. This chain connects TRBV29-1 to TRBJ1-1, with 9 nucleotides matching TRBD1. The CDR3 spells CSVLKTGTGTNTEAFF. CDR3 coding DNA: TGCAGCGTTCTCAAGACCGGGACAGGGACGAACACTGAAGCTTTCTTT.